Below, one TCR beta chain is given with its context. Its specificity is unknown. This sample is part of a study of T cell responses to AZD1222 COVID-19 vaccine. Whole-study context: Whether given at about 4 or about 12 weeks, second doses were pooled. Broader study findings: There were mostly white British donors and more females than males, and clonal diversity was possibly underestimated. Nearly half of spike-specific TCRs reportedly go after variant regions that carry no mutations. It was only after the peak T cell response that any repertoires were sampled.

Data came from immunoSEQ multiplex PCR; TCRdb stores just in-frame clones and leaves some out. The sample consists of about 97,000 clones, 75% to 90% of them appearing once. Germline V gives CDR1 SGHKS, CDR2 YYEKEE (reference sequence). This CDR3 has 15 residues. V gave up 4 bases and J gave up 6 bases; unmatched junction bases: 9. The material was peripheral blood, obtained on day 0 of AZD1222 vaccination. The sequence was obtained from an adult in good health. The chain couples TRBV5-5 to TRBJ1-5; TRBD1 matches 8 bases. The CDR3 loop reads CASSGQGALSQPQHF. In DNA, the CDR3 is TGTGCCAGCAGCGGCCAGGGGGCGTTAAGTCAGCCCCAGCATTTT.